What follows are 26 T cell receptor beta chains derived from one specimen sequenced in a study of early T cells in non-severe SARS-CoV-2 infection. TCRdb recomputed calls from the 5' RACE reads with MiXCR, one row per CDR3 protein. The sample holds 50,000 or so distinct CDR3 sequences, over 9.5% seen once. The specimen sequenced was whole blood. The receptors come from an adult who was a healthcare worker with PCR-confirmed SARS-CoV-2 infection or an uninfected control (not recorded which).

The chain links TRBV5-1 to TRBJ1-2; D not resolved. There are 14 residues in the CDR3. The ends were cut back, 4 bases at V and 3 bases at J, with 13 bases in the middle. Germline values: CDR1 SGHRS, CDR2 YFSETQ. The CDR3 bases are TGCGCCAGCAGCACGGACCCAAGGGACTATGGCTACACCTTC. Encoded protein: CASSTDPRDYGYTF. The complete variable domain, with remaining parts taken from reference TRBV5-1 and TRBJ1-2, reads KAGVTQTPRYLIKTRGQQVTLSCSPISGHRSVSWYQQTPGQGLQFLFEYFSETQRNKGNFPGRFSGRQFSNSRSEMNVSTLELGDSALYLCASSTDPRDYGYTFGSGTRLTVV.

The sample holds a few counts of this clonotype. The gene calls are TRBV10-1 and TRBJ2-2; D possibly corresponds to TRBD1 (5 bases). This CDR3 spans 14 amino acids. V lost 8 bases, J lost 6 bases, and 16 bases lay in between. CDR1 is WNHNN and CDR2 is SYGVQD in the germline V gene (reference sequence). The CDR3 nucleotides are TGCGCCAGCCGACAGTTACACAACGCCGGGGAGCTGTTTTTT. Translation: CASRQLHNAGELFF.

In this sample, this clonotype turned up many times. CDR3 in amino acids: CASSLEHGDTEAFF. Here the CDR3 DNA reads TGTGCCAGCAGCTTAGAACATGGGGACACTGAAGCTTTCTTT. The chain links TRBV7-6 to TRBJ1-1; D is undetermined. V was clipped by 1 base and J by 3 bases, with 9 bases between them. The germline gives CDR1 SGHVS, CDR2 FNYEAQ. The CDR3 consists of 14 residues.

The sample holds many counts of this clonotype. The chain uses TRBV28 and TRBJ2-3; maybe TRBD2 (6 bases). The V gene lost 6 bases and the J gene lost 6 bases, with 16 bases spanning the gap. Per the germline V gene, CDR1 is MDHEN and CDR2 is SYDVKM. The CDR3 has 14 amino acids. The CDR3 region has the DNA TGTGCCAGCAGCCGGACTGGGAGGACGGATACGCAGTATTTT. This codes for CASSRTGRTDTQYF.

This clonotype turned up a few times. This chain connects TRBV20-1 to TRBJ1-1; D remains unclear. The CDR3 has 12 amino acids. V lost 3 bases, J lost 4 bases, and 9 bases lay in between. Germline-derived CDR1 and CDR2 are DFQATT and SNEGSKA (reference sequence). CDR3 in amino acids: CSASLPFTEAFF. The CDR3 nucleotides are TGCAGTGCTAGTTTACCCTTCACTGAAGCTTTCTTT.

The chain uses TRBV12-3 or TRBV12-4 and TRBJ1-2; TRBD1 is a possible D gene (6 bases). Trimming shortened V by 6 bases and J by 4 bases, and 12 bases separated the two germline ends. The length of the CDR3 is 13 residues. The CDR3 DNA reads TGTGCCAGCAGAATTGACAGGAGCTATGGCTACACCTTC. Translating gives CASRIDRSYGYTF.

This chain connects TRBV28 to TRBJ2-4; weak D call: TRBD2 (6 bases). Trimming removed 6 bases from V and 6 bases from J, with 12 bases in between. The CDR3 totals 13 residues. Germline V gene sequence: CDR1 MDHEN, CDR2 SYDVKM. The CDR3 nucleotides are TGTGCCAGCAGAAACCGGGACTTAAACATTCAGTACTTC. Its protein is CASRNRDLNIQYF.

The table lists this clonotype with many counts. V usage is TRBV27 and J usage is TRBJ2-3; 10 positions agree with TRBD2. In germline, CDR1 is MNHEY, CDR2 SMNVEV (reference sequence). Trimming removed 2 bases from V and 4 bases from J; junction bases left unmatched: 6. This CDR3 contains 16 residues. DNA of the CDR3: TGTGCCAGCAGTTTAAGTGCTAGCGGGAGATCAGATACGCAGTATTTT. It yields the protein CASSLSASGRSDTQYF.

This clonotype came up once. The chain carries TRBV6-2 or TRBV6-3 and TRBJ2-1; maybe TRBD1 (6 bases). Trimming stripped 4 bases from V and 9 bases from J, with 10 bases between. There are 12 residues in the CDR3. Germline loops: CDR1 MNHEY, CDR2 SVGEGT. CDR3 sequence: CASSSSGVEQFF. CDR3 coding DNA: TGTGCCAGCAGTTCCTCAGGGGTTGAGCAGTTCTTC.

DNA of the CDR3: TGTGCCAGCAGCCAAGAACTAGCGGGAGGAGATCAAGAGACCCAGTACTTC. Translating gives CASSQELAGGDQETQYF. The chain carries TRBV4-2 and TRBJ2-5; 12 positions match TRBD2. From germline, CDR1 is LGHNA and CDR2 YNFKEQ. CDR3 length equals 17 residues. J lost 2 bases, V lost 0 bases, and 4 bases had no gene match.

This clonotype came up a few times. V is TRBV19 and J is TRBJ1-5; no definite D call. V lost 5 bases and J lost 6, with 11 bases in between. The CDR3 length is 13 residues. CDR1 and CDR2 (germline): LNHDA, SQIVND (reference sequence). The CDR3 nucleotides read TGTGCCAGTAGTGTTCTCTGGGGTCAGCCCCAGCATTTT. Translated, it gives CASSVLWGQPQHF. Using reference TRBV19 and TRBJ1-5 for the parts outside the CDR3, the full variable domain is DGGITQSPKYLFRKEGQNVTLSCEQNLNHDAMYWYRQDPGQGLRLIYYSQIVNDFQKGDIAEGYSVSREKKESFPLTVTSAQKNPTAFYLCASSVLWGQPQHFGDGTRLSIL.

This clonotype has more than one count but fewer than ten. V usage is TRBV4-1 and J usage is TRBJ2-5; 10 bases are a match to TRBD2. The CDR3 has 17 residues. J lost 3 bases, V lost 4 bases, and 11 bases had no gene match. Germline V gene sequence: CDR1 MGHRA, CDR2 YSYEKL. The CDR3 DNA follows: TGCGCCAGCAGCCCGTCGGGAGCGGGGGGGCATGAAGAGACCCAGTACTTC. This codes for CASSPSGAGGHEETQYF.

There are a few counts of this clonotype. The chain employs TRBV28 and TRBJ2-1; D might be TRBD1 or TRBD2, each matching 5 bases. V was pared by 8 bases and J by 4 bases, with 15 bases between. The CDR3 runs 14 residues. Germline CDR1 reads MDHEN; CDR2 reads SYDVKM. CDR3 DNA: TGTGCCAGCGTCTGGGACGGGGAATACAATGAGCAGTTCTTC. Encoded protein: CASVWDGEYNEQFF.

The chain combines TRBV20-1 with TRBJ2-7; the D is unclear. The CDR3 consists of 14 residues. Trimming shortened V by 3 bases and J by 3 bases, and 15 bases separated the two germline ends. Germline V CDR1 and CDR2: DFQATT, SNEGSKA (reference sequence). CDR3: CSARRQNGFYEQYF. The CDR3 DNA is TGCAGTGCTAGGAGGCAGAACGGATTCTACGAGCAGTACTTC.

There are many counts of this clonotype. This chain connects TRBV29-1 to TRBJ2-7; D assignment may be TRBD1 or TRBD2 (5 bases each). Germline CDR1 and CDR2: SQVTM and ANQGSEA. This CDR3 is 14 amino acids long. V gave up 6 bases and J gave up 6 bases, with 21 bases separating them. In DNA, the CDR3 is TGCAGCGTCTATGAGAGGGGAGAGGGGAGCGAGCAGTACTTC. This gives the protein CSVYERGEGSEQYF.

This clonotype was found a few times. The chain joins TRBV6-1 to TRBJ2-7; D is ambiguous. The CDR3 runs 12 residues. Germline values: CDR1 MNHNS, CDR2 SASEGT. The V end lost 5 bases, the J end lost 3 bases, and 8 bases lay between the germline ends. The CDR3 DNA follows: TGTGCCAGCAGTCGCGGAAACTACGAGCAGTACTTC. Translation: CASSRGNYEQYF.

The rearrangement joins TRBV6-5 to TRBJ1-2, with TRBD1 matching 7 bases. This CDR3 region has 14 residues. The V segment lost 6 bases and the J segment 6 bases; nucleotides outside the gene matches: 10. CDR1 MNHEY and CDR2 SVGAGI come from the germline V gene. The CDR3 spells CASSPLTGRDGYTF. CDR3 nucleotide sequence: TGTGCCAGCAGCCCCCTGACAGGGAGGGATGGCTACACCTTC.

The J gene is TRBJ2-7, the V gene TRBV5-1; D may be TRBD1 or TRBD2 (5 bases each). CDR1 and CDR2 (germline): SGHRS, YFSETQ. The CDR3 has 15 amino acids. The V gene lost 5 bases and the J gene lost 4 bases, with 19 bases spanning the gap. CDR3 loop: CASRQTTGALYEQYF. The CDR3 bases are TGCGCCAGCAGACAAACCACCGGGGCGTTATACGAGCAGTACTTC.

This sequence joins TRBV25-1 and TRBJ1-2; D gene unclear. The V gene lost 6 bases and the J gene lost 1 base, with 6 bases spanning the gap. CDR3 length equals 12 residues. Germline CDR1 MGHDK, CDR2 SYGVNS. The CDR3 sequence is CASSASNYGYTF. The CDR3 DNA reads as TGTGCCAGCAGCGCTAGTAACTATGGCTACACCTTC.

The chain couples TRBV7-6 to TRBJ2-5; 7 bases align to TRBD2. CDR3 size: 15 residues. J lost 5 bases, V lost 0 bases, and 6 bases had no gene match. Germline CDR1 is SGHVS and CDR2 is FNYEAQ. The CDR3 loop reads CASSLAGGEGETQYF. The CDR3 nucleotides are TGTGCCAGCAGCTTAGCGGGGGGGGAAGGCGAGACCCAGTACTTC.

This clonotype came up many times. V is TRBV7-6 and J is TRBJ2-5; D unresolved. Germline CDR1 and CDR2: SGHVS and FNYEAQ. The CDR3 loop spans 13 amino acids. The germline V and J ends were trimmed by 6 bases and 3 bases, with 11 bases remaining between them. In DNA, the CDR3 is TGTGCCAGCAGTTTTCGTCTAAAAGAGACCCAGTACTTC. Protein sequence: CASSFRLKETQYF.

This clonotype appeared a few times. V usage is TRBV20-1 and J usage is TRBJ2-7, with TRBD2 identical over 9 bases. The V gene end was trimmed by 5 bases and the J gene end by 2 bases; junction bases not matched to a gene: 13. Per the germline V gene, CDR1 is DFQATT and CDR2 is SNEGSKA (reference sequence). The CDR3 spans 16 residues. The CDR3 sequence: CSAVGLSGRAAYEQYF. The CDR3 DNA sequence: TGCAGTGCTGTTGGCCTTAGCGGGAGAGCCGCCTACGAGCAGTACTTC.

The sample holds many counts of this clonotype. The V and J genes are TRBV7-3 and TRBJ2-2; a possible D gene is TRBD2 (6 bases). The V and J ends lost 3 bases and 5 bases respectively, with 7 bases between them. Germline values: CDR1 SGHTA, CDR2 FQGTGA. The CDR3 is 13 amino acids. The CDR3 sequence is CASSFRETGELFF. The CDR3 nucleotides read TGTGCCAGCAGCTTCCGGGAGACCGGGGAGCTGTTTTTT. The variable domain in full, with the rest retrieved from reference TRBV7-3 and TRBJ2-2, is GAGVSQTPSNKVTEKGKYVELRCDPISGHTALYWYRQSLGQGPEFLIYFQGTGAADDSGLPNDRFFAVRPEGSVSTLKIQRTERGDSAVYLCASSFRETGELFFGEGSRLTVL.

In this sample, this clonotype turned up a few times. The chain couples TRBV28 to TRBJ2-2; D might be TRBD2 (7 bases). Germline values: CDR1 MDHEN, CDR2 SYDVKM. Trimming pared 5 bases from V and 14 bases from J, leaving 15 bases between. The CDR3 spans 12 residues. The CDR3 sequence is CASSPLGGRLFF. In DNA, the CDR3 is TGTGCCAGCAGTCCTCTCGGGGGGCGACTGTTTTTT.

The genes are TRBV6-5 and TRBJ2-7; possible D gene TRBD2, 6 bases. V lost 5 bases to trimming and J lost 4 bases, with 18 bases between them. The CDR3 has 15 amino acids. Germline loops: CDR1 MNHEY, CDR2 SVGAGI. For the CDR3, the DNA is TGTGCCAGCAGTGTCGACTCTAGCGCGTTGTACGAGCAGTACTTC. This sequence encodes CASSVDSSALYEQYF.

This chain uses TRBV4-3 with TRBJ2-3, with 9 bases identical to TRBD2. Germline V lookup: CDR1 LGHNA, CDR2 YSLEER. The CDR3 loop spans 15 amino acids. V lost 3 bases and J lost 5; bases outside the gene matches: 6. CDR3 residues: CASSQVAGAGDTQYF. CDR3 bases: TGCGCCAGCAGCCAGGTAGCGGGAGCGGGAGATACGCAGTATTTT.